The rows below give T cell receptor beta chains drawn from one sample of a study of T cells in Graves' hyperthyroidism and ophthalmopathy. MiXCR was run by TCRdb on the multiplex PCR reads, yielding one entry per CDR3 protein. This table holds about 590,000 distinct CDR3 sequences, more than 15% found once. The sample comprised blood. The origin of the receptors is a woman aged 25 to 45 with Graves' hyperthyroidism. CDR3s include the opening cysteine and the closing phenylalanine or tryptophan. Each record gives: J gene, clone size, V gene, CDR3 protein. A clone size is listed for some rows: how often the clone was seen (once, few, many), or a class if it is expanded.

>TRBJ2-7|.|TRBV9
CASSSSGRGTDEQYF
>TRBJ1-4|once|TRBV7-6
CANSLASPGLGEKLFF
>TRBJ2-7|many|TRBV20-1
CSAVTRSGGLEQYF
>TRBJ2-3|.|TRBV20-1
CSARMLASTDTQYF
>TRBJ1-1|many|TRBV7-9
CASSAQGAHTEAFF
>TRBJ2-1|.|TRBV6-1
CASRSSGYNEQFF
>TRBJ2-1|.|TRBV12-3/TRBV12-4
CASSRSGGEQFF
>TRBJ2-3|once|TRBV11-2
CASSLGGLAGAFSTDTQYF
>TRBJ2-7|.|TRBV6-2/TRBV6-3
CATLTGVYPYEQYF
>TRBJ1-1|many|TRBV30
CAWSGGHPDPEAFF
>TRBJ2-3|.|TRBV7-9
CASSSPRGASTDTQYF
>TRBJ2-2|few|TRBV6-1
CASREVAGSNTGELFF